These 24 T cell receptor beta chains were all obtained from the same sample, sequenced in a study of identifying expanded T cells in peripheral blood. Sequencing was performed with immunoSEQ multiplex PCR; in TCRdb, only in-frame clones are kept and a portion is missing. The data hold 100,000 or so clones, with roughly 91% observed a single time. Source material: blood. Receptor source: a person aged 18 to 70 in good health.

V and J are TRBV11-2 and TRBJ2-7; TRBD1 matches 8 bases. With 4 bases clipped from V and 0 bases from J, the junction kept 5 bases outside the gene matches. This CDR3 has 15 amino acids. The germline gives CDR1 SGHAT, CDR2 FQNNGV. The chain's CDR3 is CASSSPGTGSYEQYF. In DNA, the CDR3 is TGTGCCAGCAGCTCGCCCGGGACAGGCTCCTACGAGCAGTACTTC.

The chain recombines TRBV6-5 with TRBJ1-5, with D maybe TRBD1 (5 bases). The germline V gene has CDR1 MNHEY and CDR2 SVGAGI. V gave up 10 bases and J gave up 0 bases, with 16 bases separating them. This CDR3 is built from 15 residues. Written as DNA, the CDR3 is TGTGCCACCAACAAGGGACCGTATAGCAATCAGCCCCAGCATTTT. This sequence encodes CATNKGPYSNQPQHF.

The genes are TRBV27 and TRBJ2-5, with D possibly matching TRBD2 (6 bases). CDR1 and CDR2 from the germline V gene are MNHEY and SMNVEV (reference sequence). This CDR3 spans 17 amino acids. Trimming cost V 2 bases and J 13 bases, with 29 bases left between them. The CDR3 sequence is CASSLVWGGDGTLALYF. DNA for the CDR3: TGTGCCAGCAGTTTAGTATGGGGCGGGGACGGCACACTGGCCCTGTACTTC.

CDR3 coding DNA: TGTGCCAGCAGCTTGGTATCCGGGTACCGATATCCTGAAGCTTTCTTT. Protein sequence: CASSLVSGYRYPEAFF. The V and J genes are TRBV5-4 and TRBJ1-1; D uncertain. The ends were cut back, 0 bases at V and 6 bases at J, with 18 bases in the middle. The CDR3 runs to 16 residues. In germline, CDR1 is SGHNT, CDR2 YYREEE (reference sequence).

The chain joins TRBV6-1 to TRBJ1-1; D ambiguous. The CDR3 has 10 residues. Germline-derived CDR1 and CDR2 are MNHNS and SASEGT. Deletions cut 7 bases from V and 6 bases from J, with 6 bases between. The CDR3 spells CASTGSEAFF. The CDR3 region has the DNA TGTGCCAGCACTGGGTCTGAAGCTTTCTTT.

The chain links TRBV4-3 to TRBJ2-3; 12 bases match TRBD2. After removal of 1 base from V and 6 bases from J, the junction contained 11 bases not matched to a gene. In germline, CDR1 is LGHNA, CDR2 YSLEER. The CDR3 has 18 residues. DNA of the CDR3: TGCGCCAGCAGCCAAGGACTAGCGGGGGCCCTGGCCGTGGATACGCAGTATTTT. Protein sequence: CASSQGLAGALAVDTQYF.

J is TRBJ1-2 and V is TRBV5-5; TRBD1 might be the D (5 bases). The CDR3 runs to 17 residues. Germline-derived CDR1 and CDR2 are SGHKS and YYEKEE (reference sequence). V was cut by 0 bases and J by 3 bases, with 18 bases left in between. The CDR3 bases are TGTGCCAGCAGCTTGGCGGGGCCCCGGGACGGGGACTATGGCTACACCTTC. Residues: CASSLAGPRDGDYGYTF.

The rearrangement links TRBV10-1 to TRBJ2-3, with D possibly TRBD2 on 6 matching bases. CDR1 WNHNN and CDR2 SYGVQD come from the germline V gene (reference sequence). Trimming cost V 2 bases and J 7 bases, with 19 bases left between them. The CDR3 loop spans 16 amino acids. The CDR3 spells CASSEEAGTLINTQYF. The CDR3 region has the DNA TGCGCCAGCAGTGAGGAGGCGGGGACGCTTATTAATACGCAGTATTTT.

CDR3 sequence reads: CASSPRIAGGSTDTQYF. Here the CDR3 DNA reads TGTGCCAGCTCACCACGGATAGCGGGGGGGTCCACAGATACGCAGTATTTT. J is TRBJ2-3 and V is TRBV18, with 11 bases matching TRBD2. V lost 1 base to trimming and J lost 2 bases; unmatched junction nucleotides: 5. The CDR3 contains 17 residues. Looked up from germline, CDR1 is KGHSH and CDR2 is LQKENI.

V gene TRBV6-1 combines with J gene TRBJ2-5; 12 bases are shared with TRBD2. Trimming removed 4 bases from V and 5 bases from J; junction bases left unmatched: 14. The CDR3 runs 18 residues. Germline V CDR1 and CDR2: MNHNS, SASEGT. The DNA for the CDR3 is TGTGCCAGCAGTGGGAGGACTAGCGGGGCCTTAAGGGGGGAGACCCAGTACTTC. Its translation: CASSGRTSGALRGETQYF.

The CDR3 loop reads CASSWSYEQYF. Here the CDR3 DNA reads TGTGCCAGCAGCTGGTCCTACGAGCAGTACTTC. The V and J genes are TRBV7-2 and TRBJ2-7; D is undetermined. Trimming removed 4 bases from V and 1 base from J, with 2 bases in between. This CDR3 is 11 amino acids long. From germline, CDR1 is SGHTA and CDR2 FQGNSA.

This chain joins TRBV27 and TRBJ1-2; possible D gene TRBD1, 6 bases. Trimming shortened V by 3 bases and J by 0 bases, and 11 bases separated the two germline ends. This CDR3 contains 15 residues. Looked up from germline, CDR1 is MNHEY and CDR2 is SMNVEV (reference sequence). The CDR3 protein is CASSFPQGSNYGYTF. For the CDR3, the DNA is TGTGCCAGCAGTTTTCCGCAGGGGTCTAACTATGGCTACACCTTC.

This chain uses TRBV13 with TRBJ2-7; tentatively, D is TRBD1 (6 bases). V lost 5 bases and J 4 bases, leaving 9 bases between the germline ends. The germline V gene encodes CDR1 PRHDT and CDR2 FYEKMQ (reference sequence). This CDR3 is built from 12 residues. The CDR3 sequence is CASSIQGYEQYF. The CDR3 DNA is TGTGCCAGCAGCATTCAGGGGTACGAGCAGTACTTC. Looking up the rest from reference TRBV13 and TRBJ2-7 gives the full variable domain: AAGVIQSPRHLIKEKRETATLKCYPIPRHDTVYWYQQGPGQDPQFLISFYEKMQSDKGSIPDRFSAQQFSDYHSELNMSSLELGDSALYFCASSIQGYEQYFGPGTRLTVT.

The V gene is TRBV7-9, the J gene TRBJ2-7; D is unresolved. Germline lookup yields CDR1 SEHNR and CDR2 FQNEAQ (reference sequence). This CDR3 has 16 residues. The V end was cut by 0 bases, the J end by 5 bases, with 17 bases between. CDR3 DNA: TGTGCCAGCAGCTTAGCGCTGGCAGCCAGGCTCCACGAGCAGTACTTC. It yields the protein CASSLALAARLHEQYF.

V usage is TRBV7-2 and J usage is TRBJ2-5; no clear D gene. Germline V gene sequence: CDR1 SGHTA, CDR2 FQGNSA. The CDR3 length is 14 residues. Trimming stripped 3 bases from V and 0 bases from J, with 8 bases between. The CDR3 loop is CASSLWVYQETQYF. As DNA, the CDR3 is TGTGCCAGCAGCTTGTGGGTTTACCAAGAGACCCAGTACTTC. Together with reference TRBV7-2 and TRBJ2-5, the CDR3 gives the full variable domain: GAGVSQSPSNKVTEKGKDVELRCDPISGHTALYWYRQSLGQGLEFLIYFQGNSAPDKSGLPSDRFSAERTGGSVSTLTIQRTQQEDSAVYLCASSLWVYQETQYFGPGTRLLVL.

The CDR3 loop reads CASSHGQGNTEAFF. In DNA, the CDR3 is TGTGCCAGCAGCCACGGACAGGGAAACACTGAAGCTTTCTTT. The chain uses TRBV7-9 and TRBJ1-1; 8 positions agree with TRBD1. Looked up from germline, CDR1 is SEHNR and CDR2 is FQNEAQ (reference sequence). This CDR3 comprises 14 residues. V shed 5 bases and J 2 bases; nucleotides not matched to a gene: 4.

The genes are TRBV9 and TRBJ2-2, with TRBD2 identical over 9 bases. Unmatched junction bases numbered 4, after V lost 4 bases and J lost 3 bases. The CDR3 covers 15 residues. Germline V gene data show CDR1 as SGDLS and CDR2 as YYNGEE. The CDR3 DNA reads TGTGCCAGCAGCCAAAGCGGGGGGTACACCGGGGAGCTGTTTTTT. Amino acid sequence: CASSQSGGYTGELFF.

The CDR3 region is CASRAATGGYEQYF. As DNA, the CDR3 is TGTGCCAGCAGAGCCGCTACGGGCGGGTACGAGCAGTACTTC. The chain has TRBV19 and TRBJ2-7; tentative D call: TRBD2 (5 bases). The germline CDR1 and CDR2 sequences are LNHDA and SQIVND (reference sequence). The CDR3 length is 14 residues. The V end was cut by 9 bases, the J end by 4 bases, with 19 bases between.

The chain carries TRBV7-9 and TRBJ2-6; 8 positions agree with TRBD1. Germline V lookup: CDR1 SEHNR, CDR2 FQNEAQ (reference sequence). The J segment lost 4 bases and the V segment lost 5 bases, leaving 4 bases of the junction unmatched. The CDR3 loop spans 15 amino acids. In DNA, the CDR3 is TGTGCCAGCAGCGCCAGGGGGCGCGGGGCCAACGTCCTGACTTTC. Translating gives CASSARGRGANVLTF.

The chain combines TRBV5-1 with TRBJ2-6; D is ambiguous. Per the germline V gene, CDR1 is SGHRS and CDR2 is YFSETQ. V lost 3 bases and J lost 0, with 10 bases in between. The CDR3 runs 16 residues. The CDR3, as DNA: TGCGCCAGCAGCTCGGTGACGAACTCTGGGGCCAACGTCCTGACTTTC. The encoded protein is CASSSVTNSGANVLTF.

The rearrangement uses TRBV6-1 and TRBJ1-4, with no clear D. Germline values: CDR1 MNHNS, CDR2 SASEGT. The V end lost 10 bases, the J end lost 4 bases, and 10 bases lay between the germline ends. The CDR3 is made up of 12 amino acids. The CDR3 coding sequence is TGTGCCACCTCGTACAGTAATGAAAAACTGTTTTTT. It codes for CATSYSNEKLFF.

V usage is TRBV5-3 and J usage is TRBJ2-7; the D gene is possibly TRBD1 (5 bases). TRBV5-3 has ORF status, its function being uncertain. The V end was cut by 10 bases, the J end by 5 bases, with 22 bases between. The CDR3 runs to 14 residues. The CDR3 DNA reads as TGTGCCCCCGTTAAGTTCCTCTCAGGGCACGAGCAGTACTTC. Translation gives CAPVKFLSGHEQYF.

The J gene is TRBJ2-3, the V gene TRBV5-1; 12 bases fit TRBD1. V shed 4 bases, J shed 4 bases, and the junction held 4 bases outside the gene matches. This CDR3 spans 15 amino acids. CDR1 and CDR2 from the germline V gene are SGHRS and YFSETQ. The CDR3 loop reads CASSGGQGASDTQYF. As DNA, the CDR3 is TGCGCCAGCAGCGGGGGACAGGGGGCCTCAGATACGCAGTATTTT.

This rearrangement joins TRBV4-2 to TRBJ2-2, with TRBD2 matching over 9 bases. Germline V gives CDR1 LGHNA, CDR2 YNFKEQ. V trimming: 4 bases; J trimming: 4 bases; junction bases outside the gene matches: 4. The CDR3 has 15 residues. The CDR3 region is CASSPSGGPTGELFF. As DNA, the CDR3 is TGTGCCAGCAGCCCCAGCGGGGGGCCCACCGGGGAGCTGTTTTTT.